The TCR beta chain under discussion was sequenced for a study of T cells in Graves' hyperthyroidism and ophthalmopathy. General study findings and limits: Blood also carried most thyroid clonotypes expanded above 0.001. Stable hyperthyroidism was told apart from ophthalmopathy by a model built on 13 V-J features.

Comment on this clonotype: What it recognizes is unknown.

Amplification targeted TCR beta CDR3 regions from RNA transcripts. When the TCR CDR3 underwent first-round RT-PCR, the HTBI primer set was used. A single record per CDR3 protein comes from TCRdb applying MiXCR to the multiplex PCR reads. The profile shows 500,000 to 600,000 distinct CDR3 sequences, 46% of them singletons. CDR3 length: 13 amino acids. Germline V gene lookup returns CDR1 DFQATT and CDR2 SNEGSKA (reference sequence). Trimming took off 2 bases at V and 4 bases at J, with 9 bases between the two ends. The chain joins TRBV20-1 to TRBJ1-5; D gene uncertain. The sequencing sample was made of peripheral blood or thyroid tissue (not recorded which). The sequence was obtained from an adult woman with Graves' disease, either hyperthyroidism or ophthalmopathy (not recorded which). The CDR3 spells CSARFPGNQPQHF. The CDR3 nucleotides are TGCAGTGCTAGATTCCCCGGGAATCAGCCCCAGCATTTT.